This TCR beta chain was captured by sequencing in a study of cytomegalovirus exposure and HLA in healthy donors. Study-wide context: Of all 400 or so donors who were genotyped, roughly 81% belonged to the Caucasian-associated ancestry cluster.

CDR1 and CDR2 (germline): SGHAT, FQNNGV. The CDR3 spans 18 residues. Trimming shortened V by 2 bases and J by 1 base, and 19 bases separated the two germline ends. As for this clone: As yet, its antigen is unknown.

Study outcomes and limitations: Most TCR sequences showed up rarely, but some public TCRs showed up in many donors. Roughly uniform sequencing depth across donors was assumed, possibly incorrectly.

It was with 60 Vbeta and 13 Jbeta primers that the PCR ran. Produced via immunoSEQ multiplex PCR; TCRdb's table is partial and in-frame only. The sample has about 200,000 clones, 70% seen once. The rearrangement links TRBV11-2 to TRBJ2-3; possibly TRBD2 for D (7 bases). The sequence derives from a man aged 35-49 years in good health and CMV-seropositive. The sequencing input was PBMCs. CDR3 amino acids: CASSLYNGGGGGTDTQYF. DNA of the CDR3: TGTGCCAGCAGCTTATATAACGGCGGCGGGGGCGGCACAGATACGCAGTATTTT.